This T cell receptor beta chain was sequenced in a study of regulatory T cells in long-lasting Graves disease. This clonotype showed up many times. Building the TCR beta libraries relied on iRepertoire HTBI primers, and CDR3 regions underwent Arm-PCR. From the multiplex PCR reads, TCRdb called clonotypes with MiXCR, one entry per CDR3 protein. This table holds roughly 520,000 distinct CDR3 sequences, about 12% found once. The time point: newly diagnosed GD, antithyroid drugs for less than 3 months. Extracted PBMC RNA gave rise to the TCR library. The CDR3 has 17 residues. The germline V gene has CDR1 SGHAT and CDR2 FQNNGV. V was pared by 5 bases and J by 3 bases, with 4 bases of the junction left unmatched. These records were also assigned to another study, of T cells in Graves' hyperthyroidism and ophthalmopathy.

The source is a woman in her twenties or thirties with Graves disease. The source material was peripheral blood mononuclear cells (PBMCs), sampled at new diagnosis, from a patient treated with antithyroid drugs. The rearrangement joins TRBV11-2 to TRBJ2-1; 16 nucleotides agree with TRBD2. CDR3 bases: TGTGCCAGCAGCACCGGGACTAGCGGGGGGGACTACAATGAGCAGTTCTTC. Its translation: CASSTGTSGGDYNEQFF. The full variable domain, rest sourced from reference TRBV11-2 and TRBJ2-1, is EAGVAQSPRYKIIEKRQSVAFWCNPISGHATLYWYQQILGQGPKLLIQFQNNGVVDDSQLPKDRFSAERLKGVDSTLKIQPAKLEDSAVYLCASSTGTSGGDYNEQFFGPGTRLTVL.